Detailed here is one TCR beta chain. These data come from a study of blood T cell repertoires in COVID-19. Libraries were prepared by immunoSEQ multiplex PCR; TCRdb keeps only in-frame clonotypes and omits some of them. The sample holds roughly 230,000 clones, more than 70% seen once. Germline V lookup: CDR1 ENHRY, CDR2 SYGVKD. The CDR3 contains 14 residues. Trimming pared 2 bases from V and 6 bases from J, leaving 13 bases between. Sequenced: peripheral blood. This sequence was found in a woman of 80 years or more with acute or convalescent COVID-19. The V call is TRBV10-3, the J call TRBJ1-1; D is unresolved. CDR3 sequence: CAISETNDRAEAFF. DNA for the CDR3: TGTGCCATCAGTGAGACAAATGACCGGGCTGAAGCTTTCTTT.